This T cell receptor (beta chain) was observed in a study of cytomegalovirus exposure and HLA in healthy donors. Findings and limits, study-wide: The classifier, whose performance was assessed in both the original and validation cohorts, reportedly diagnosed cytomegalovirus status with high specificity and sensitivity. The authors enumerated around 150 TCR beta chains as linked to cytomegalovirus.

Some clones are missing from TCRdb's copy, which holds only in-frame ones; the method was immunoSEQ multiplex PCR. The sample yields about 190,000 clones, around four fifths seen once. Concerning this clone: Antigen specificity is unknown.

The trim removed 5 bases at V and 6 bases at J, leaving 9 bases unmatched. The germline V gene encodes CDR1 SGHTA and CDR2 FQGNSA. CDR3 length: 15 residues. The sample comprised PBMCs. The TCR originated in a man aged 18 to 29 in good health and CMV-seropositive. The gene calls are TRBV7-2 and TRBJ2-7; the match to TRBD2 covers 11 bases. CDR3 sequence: CASSPNLAGGSEQYF. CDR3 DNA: TGTGCCAGCAGCCCAAACCTAGCGGGAGGATCCGAGCAGTACTTC.